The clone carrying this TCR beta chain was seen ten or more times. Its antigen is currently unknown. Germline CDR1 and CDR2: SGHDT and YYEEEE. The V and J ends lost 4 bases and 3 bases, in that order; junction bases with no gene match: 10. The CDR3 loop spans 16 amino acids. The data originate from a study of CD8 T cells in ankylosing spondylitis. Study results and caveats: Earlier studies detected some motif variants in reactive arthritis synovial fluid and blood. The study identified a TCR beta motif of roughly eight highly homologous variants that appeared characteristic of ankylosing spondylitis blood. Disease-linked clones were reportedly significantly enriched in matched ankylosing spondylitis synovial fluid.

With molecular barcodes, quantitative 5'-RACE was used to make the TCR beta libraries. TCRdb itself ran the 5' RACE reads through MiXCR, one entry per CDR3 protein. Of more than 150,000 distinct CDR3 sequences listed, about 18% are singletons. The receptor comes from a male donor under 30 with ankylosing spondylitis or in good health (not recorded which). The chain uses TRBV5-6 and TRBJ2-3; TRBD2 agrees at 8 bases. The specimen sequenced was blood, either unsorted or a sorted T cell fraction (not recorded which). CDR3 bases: TGTGCCAGCAGCCAACTCGGGGGGGGGGCGACAGATACGCAGTATTTT. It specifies CASSQLGGGATDTQYF.